The clone carrying this TCR beta chain was counted at least ten times. These data belong to a study of neurological immune-mediated disorders. The CDR3 length is 14 residues. Per the germline V gene, CDR1 is DFQATT and CDR2 is SNEGSKA (reference sequence). Trimming removed 6 bases from V and 0 bases from J, with 9 bases in between. The cDNA was synthesized by 5'RACE incorporating 10-nucleotide random UMIs. TCRdb reanalysed the 5' RACE reads using MiXCR and keeps one entry per CDR3 protein. The sample lists more than 15,000 distinct CDR3 sequences, roughly 15% occurring once. The source is a man aged 55 to 69 with HTLV-1-associated myelopathy (HAM/TSP). V gene TRBV20-1 combines with J gene TRBJ1-6, with D unresolved. The sample consisted of PBMCs. The CDR3 sequence: CSAPLSSYNSPLHF. CDR3 nucleotide sequence: TGCAGTGCCCCGTTGAGCTCCTATAATTCACCCCTCCACTTT.